The 5 T cell receptor beta chains reported below all come from one sample, sequenced in a study of cytomegalovirus exposure and HLA in healthy donors. 60 Vbeta and 13 Jbeta primers were used in PCR. Assay: immunoSEQ multiplex PCR; the TCRdb copy retains only in-frame clones and omits some. This sample has about 130,000 clones; around 72% occur once, and the top ten carry about 1.8%. Sample: PBMCs. The origin of the receptors is a woman in her thirties or forties in good health and CMV-seronegative.

The rearrangement links TRBV28 to TRBJ1-2; D is unresolved. Germline CDR1 and CDR2: MDHEN and SYDVKM. The V end was cut by 1 base, the J end by 6 bases, with 6 bases between. The CDR3 is 12 amino acids. Written as DNA, the CDR3 is TGTGCCAGCAGTTTATTTCCGGATGGCTACACCTTC. The encoded protein is CASSLFPDGYTF.

The chain uses TRBV4-2 and TRBJ1-3; the D is unclear. V lost 6 bases, J lost 3 bases, and 15 bases lay in between. The CDR3 sequence is 15 residues long. Germline V gives CDR1 LGHNA, CDR2 YNFKEQ. DNA of the CDR3: TGTGCCAGCAGAACTAGAGGCGGGATTGGAAACACCATATATTTT. Translated, it gives CASRTRGGIGNTIYF.

The chain employs TRBV29-1 and TRBJ2-1; TRBD2 might be the D (6 bases). Germline-derived CDR1 and CDR2 are SQVTM and ANQGSEA. Between the trimmed V and J ends, which lost 7 bases and 8 bases, there was a span of 18 bases. This CDR3 contains 13 residues. The CDR3 DNA follows: TGCAGCGCCCTCCCCTTGACTAGTTATGAGCAGTTCTTC. The encoded protein is CSALPLTSYEQFF.

The V gene is TRBV19, the J gene TRBJ2-7, with TRBD1 identical over 7 bases. V shed 6 bases, J shed 0 bases, and the junction held 5 bases outside the gene matches. This CDR3 region has 14 residues. The V gene's germline CDR1 is LNHDA and CDR2 SQIVND (reference sequence). The CDR3 region has the DNA TGTGCCAGTAGCCCTGGGACAGCCTCCTACGAGCAGTACTTC. This gives the protein CASSPGTASYEQYF.

The rearrangement links TRBV29-1 to TRBJ1-2, with D maybe TRBD1 (5 bases). Trimming took off 8 bases at V and 8 bases at J, with 21 bases between the two ends. Germline V gene data show CDR1 as SQVTM and CDR2 as ANQGSEA. The CDR3 extends over 13 amino acids. The CDR3: CSTVGGATGGYTF. In DNA, the CDR3 is TGCAGCACGGTGGGAGGGGCGACTGGGGGCTACACCTTC. Full variable domain (missing parts from reference TRBV29-1 and TRBJ1-2): SAVISQKPSRDICQRGTSLTIQCQVDSQVTMMFWYRQQPGQSLTLIATANQGSEATYESGFVIDKFPISRPNLTFSTLTVSNMSPEDSSIYLCSTVGGATGGYTFGSGTRLTVV.